The 30 T cell receptor beta chains reported below all come from one sample, sequenced in a study of blood T cell repertoires in COVID-19. This table comes from immunoSEQ multiplex PCR, and its TCRdb copy is limited to in-frame clones, with some not included. The table has approximately 70,000 clones, about nine tenths seen once. The sequenced material came from peripheral blood. These receptors all stem from a man aged 50 or older with active COVID-19.

The V gene is TRBV2, the J gene TRBJ2-7, with a possible D match to TRBD2 (5 bases). This CDR3 is 14 amino acids long. Germline V gives CDR1 SNHLY, CDR2 FYNNEI. V dropped 2 bases and J dropped 1 base, with 9 bases sitting between them. The CDR3 sequence is CASSERTGSYEQYF. CDR3 DNA: TGTGCCAGCAGTGAAAGGACTGGGTCCTACGAGCAGTACTTC.

The rearrangement joins TRBV5-4 to TRBJ2-7; possibly TRBD1 for D (9 bases). The CDR3 is 15 residues long. The V gene lost 7 bases and the J gene lost 5 bases, with 22 bases spanning the gap. Germline V lookup: CDR1 SGHNT, CDR2 YYREEE (reference sequence). The CDR3 loop reads CASAREGTGRDEQYF. The CDR3 DNA is TGTGCCAGCGCCCGGGAGGGGACAGGGCGGGACGAGCAGTACTTC.

In regard to this clone: Additional DNA sequences in this sample encode the identical CDR3. This chain uses TRBV9 with TRBJ2-7, with D possibly TRBD2 on 6 matching bases. Trimming cost V 4 bases and J 2 bases, with 13 bases left between them. This CDR3 is built from 14 residues. Germline CDR1 SGDLS, CDR2 YYNGEE. The CDR3 sequence: CASSPGTGTYEQYF. The DNA for the CDR3 is TGTGCCAGCAGCCCTGGGACTGGGACCTACGAGCAGTACTTC. Full variable domain (outside the CDR3, taken from reference TRBV9 and TRBJ2-7): DSGVTQTPKHLITATGQRVTLRCSPRSGDLSVYWYQQSLDQGLQFLIQYYNGEERAKGNILERFSAQQFPDLHSELNLSSLELGDSALYFCASSPGTGTYEQYFGPGTRLTVT.

This chain uses TRBV11-3 with TRBJ2-7, with TRBD1 identical over 7 bases. Germline V gene sequence: CDR1 SGHNT, CDR2 YENEEA. With 5 bases clipped from V and 2 bases from J, the junction kept 3 bases outside the gene matches. CDR3 length: 13 residues. The CDR3 nucleotides read TGTGCCAGCAGCCGGACAGGTACCTACGAGCAGTACTTC. Its translation: CASSRTGTYEQYF.

The rearrangement joins TRBV29-1 to TRBJ2-7, with 8 bases aligning to TRBD1. V dropped 4 bases and J dropped 3; count of bases not matched to a gene: 5. CDR3 length: 13 residues. CDR1 and CDR2 from the germline V gene are SQVTM and ANQGSEA. The CDR3 DNA reads as TGCAGCGTTGTCGGACAGGGTAACTACGAGCAGTACTTC. Residues: CSVVGQGNYEQYF.

A single count supports this clone. The rearrangement uses TRBV6-6 and TRBJ2-1; 9 nucleotides line up with TRBD2. This CDR3 is built from 15 residues. Germline V gene lookup returns CDR1 MNHNY and CDR2 SVGAGI (reference sequence). V dropped 5 bases and J dropped 8; count of bases not matched to a gene: 10. CDR3 sequence (DNA): TGTGCCAGCAGTCCAGCGGGGGGACTTCCTTATGAGCAGTTCTTC. It specifies CASSPAGGLPYEQFF.

The V gene is TRBV4-2, the J gene TRBJ1-2, with 12 bases identical to TRBD1. Trimming cost V 1 base and J 6 bases; bases outside gene matches: 12. Germline V gene sequence: CDR1 LGHNA, CDR2 YNFKEQ. CDR3 length equals 18 residues. In DNA, the CDR3 is TGTGCCAGCAGCCAAGTAGAGTGGGGACAGGGGGCGAAGGATGGCTACACCTTC. Translation gives CASSQVEWGQGAKDGYTF.

This rearrangement joins TRBV9 to TRBJ2-1, with 9 bases lining up with TRBD2. The CDR3 contains 14 residues. Unmatched junction bases numbered 6, after V lost 4 bases and J lost 7 bases. CDR1 and CDR2 (germline): SGDLS, YYNGEE. The CDR3 spells CASSPRGGQNEQFF. CDR3 coding DNA: TGTGCCAGCAGCCCGCGGGGGGGGCAAAATGAGCAGTTCTTC.

The chain recombines TRBV2 with TRBJ1-2, with D uncertain. V lost 2 bases and J lost 1, with 14 bases in between. Germline values: CDR1 SNHLY, CDR2 FYNNEI. The CDR3 spans 16 residues. For the CDR3, the DNA is TGTGCCAGCAGTGAACGTAGCCCCAAAAATAACTATGGCTACACCTTC. Its protein is CASSERSPKNNYGYTF.

The chain carries TRBV28 and TRBJ1-1; D ambiguous. CDR1 MDHEN and CDR2 SYDVKM come from the germline V gene. The CDR3 is made up of 14 amino acids. V was pared by 2 bases and J by 5 bases, with 12 bases between. In nucleotides, the CDR3 is TGTGCCAGCAGTTTAATCCGGGTCGTTACTGAAGCTTTCTTT. It is translated as CASSLIRVVTEAFF.

V is TRBV7-2 and J is TRBJ2-7, with D unclear. Trimming stripped 0 bases from V and 4 bases from J, with 4 bases between. This CDR3 region has 12 residues. CDR1 is SGHTA, CDR2 FQGNSA, per germline. The CDR3 sequence: CASSLAAYEQYF. The CDR3 region has the DNA TGTGCCAGCAGCTTAGCGGCTTACGAGCAGTACTTC.

The V and J genes are TRBV19 and TRBJ1-2; D may be TRBD1 (6 bases). Germline assignment: CDR1 LNHDA and CDR2 SQIVND (reference sequence). V shed 3 bases and J shed 2 bases, with 10 bases lying between them. There are 14 residues in the CDR3. CDR3 DNA: TGTGCCAGTAGTATCCAACAGGGAAACTATGGCTACACCTTC. Translation: CASSIQQGNYGYTF.

This chain uses TRBV29-1 with TRBJ1-2; 7 positions match TRBD1. V was clipped by 6 bases and J by 2 bases; unmatched bases: 6. The CDR3 totals 13 residues. CDR1 and CDR2 (germline): SQVTM, ANQGSEA. CDR3 protein: CSVRDSENYGYTF. In DNA, the CDR3 is TGCAGCGTCCGGGACAGCGAAAACTATGGCTACACCTTC.

The rearrangement joins TRBV6-5 to TRBJ1-1; TRBD1 is a possible D gene (6 bases). V lost 7 bases, J lost 0 bases, and 15 bases lay in between. Germline assignment: CDR1 MNHEY and CDR2 SVGAGI. The CDR3 extends over 15 amino acids. CDR3 loop: CASMAGERLNTEAFF. The CDR3 nucleotides read TGTGCCAGCATGGCAGGGGAAAGATTGAACACTGAAGCTTTCTTT.

The rearrangement uses TRBV28 and TRBJ1-1; a weak D match, TRBD1 (5 bases). The CDR3 sequence is 14 residues long. Germline V gene sequence: CDR1 MDHEN, CDR2 SYDVKM. V lost 5 bases and J 1 base, leaving 11 bases between the germline ends. CDR3 sequence: CASSSPGGNTEAFF. In nucleotides, the CDR3 is TGTGCCAGCAGTAGTCCGGGGGGGAACACTGAAGCTTTCTTT.

The gene calls are TRBV27 and TRBJ2-7; D possibly corresponds to TRBD1 (5 bases). The CDR3 totals 12 residues. CDR1 and CDR2 (germline): MNHEY, SMNVEV (reference sequence). V was pared by 8 bases and J by 1 base, with 9 bases between. DNA for the CDR3: TGTGCCAGCGGGGCTGAATCCTACGAGCAGTACTTC. It yields the protein CASGAESYEQYF.

This chain joins TRBV29-1 and TRBJ1-1; the D gene is possibly TRBD1 (5 bases). V was clipped by 4 bases and J by 0 bases, with 12 bases between them. The CDR3 is 14 amino acids. Germline V CDR1 and CDR2: SQVTM, ANQGSEA. CDR3 coding DNA: TGCAGCGTTGGCGTCGGGGGAGTGAACACTGAAGCTTTCTTT. This gives the protein CSVGVGGVNTEAFF. Using reference TRBV29-1 and TRBJ1-1 for the parts outside the CDR3, the full variable domain is SAVISQKPSRDICQRGTSLTIQCQVDSQVTMMFWYRQQPGQSLTLIATANQGSEATYESGFVIDKFPISRPNLTFSTLTVSNMSPEDSSIYLCSVGVGGVNTEAFFGQGTRLTVV.

V is TRBV7-9 and J is TRBJ2-6; TRBD1 matches 10 bases. The J segment lost 0 bases and the V segment lost 2 bases, leaving 4 bases of the junction unmatched. The CDR3 is 18 residues long. Germline V gene sequence: CDR1 SEHNR, CDR2 FQNEAQ (reference sequence). The CDR3 protein is CASSLRQGASSGANVLTF. In DNA, the CDR3 is TGTGCCAGCAGCTTACGACAGGGGGCCTCCTCTGGGGCCAACGTCCTGACTTTC. The variable domain in full, with the rest retrieved from reference TRBV7-9 and TRBJ2-6, is DTGVSQNPRHKITKRGQNVTFRCDPISEHNRLYWYRQTLGQGPEFLTYFQNEAQLEKSRLLSDRFSAERPKGSFSTLEIQRTEQGDSAMYLCASSLRQGASSGANVLTFGAGSRLTVL.

The chain has TRBV19 and TRBJ2-7, with 9 bases matching TRBD1. The V and J ends lost 3 bases and 0 bases, in that order; junction bases with no gene match: 6. The CDR3 sequence is 16 residues long. Germline CDR1 reads LNHDA; CDR2 reads SQIVND (reference sequence). CDR3 nucleotide sequence: TGTGCCAGTAGTATTTCCGCGGGACAGGGCTCCTACGAGCAGTACTTC. It yields the protein CASSISAGQGSYEQYF.

This clone was seen just once. CDR3: CASSLDSQGAKDGYTF. In DNA, the CDR3 is TGCGCCAGCAGCTTGGATTCTCAGGGGGCGAAAGATGGCTACACCTTC. The chain links TRBV5-1 to TRBJ1-2; 8 nucleotides align to TRBD1. Germline V gene data show CDR1 as SGHRS and CDR2 as YFSETQ. Trimming at V came to 0 bases and at J to 6 bases, leaving 10 bases not matched to a gene. This CDR3 comprises 16 residues. Full variable domain (missing parts from reference TRBV5-1 and TRBJ1-2): KAGVTQTPRYLIKTRGQQVTLSCSPISGHRSVSWYQQTPGQGLQFLFEYFSETQRNKGNFPGRFSGRQFSNSRSEMNVSTLELGDSALYLCASSLDSQGAKDGYTFGSGTRLTVV.

This rearrangement joins TRBV4-3 to TRBJ2-5; D might be TRBD1 (5 bases). The V end lost 0 bases, the J end lost 3 bases, and 8 bases lay between the germline ends. Germline V gives CDR1 LGHNA, CDR2 YSLEER. CDR3 length: 14 residues. CDR3 protein: CASSQDSREETQYF. CDR3 coding DNA: TGCGCCAGCAGCCAAGATAGCAGGGAAGAGACCCAGTACTTC.

V gene TRBV6-5 combines with J gene TRBJ2-1; 10 positions match TRBD2. V shed 5 bases, J shed 5 bases, and the junction held 6 bases outside the gene matches. Per germline, CDR1 MNHEY and CDR2 SVGAGI. The CDR3 has 15 residues. CDR3 nucleotide sequence: TGTGCCAGCAGTCCGGGACTAGCGACAGACAATGAGCAGTTCTTC. The encoded protein is CASSPGLATDNEQFF.

This clone appeared a single time. The chain employs TRBV9 and TRBJ2-1; D is possibly TRBD2 (6 bases). This CDR3 comprises 16 residues. Trimming removed 0 bases at V and 4 bases at J, with 14 bases between. Per the germline V gene, CDR1 is SGDLS and CDR2 is YYNGEE. CDR3 residues: CASSVAGGDFYNEQFF. CDR3 sequence (DNA): TGTGCCAGCAGCGTAGCTGGAGGGGACTTTTACAATGAGCAGTTCTTC.

Note on this clone: The sample carries other DNA sequences with the same CDR3. V and J are TRBV29-1 and TRBJ1-5, with a tentative D call TRBD1 (6 bases). The CDR3 consists of 13 residues. V shed 2 bases and J shed 1 base, with 6 bases lying between them. Per the germline V gene, CDR1 is SQVTM and CDR2 is ANQGSEA. In nucleotides, the CDR3 is TGCAGCGTTGAACAGGGGAGCAATCAGCCCCAGCATTTT. Residues: CSVEQGSNQPQHF.

This clone was observed at least ten times. The chain links TRBV27 to TRBJ2-3, with TRBD2 matching over 9 bases. The V segment lost 7 bases and the J segment 3 bases; nucleotides outside the gene matches: 8. This CDR3 has 15 amino acids. Germline V gives CDR1 MNHEY, CDR2 SMNVEV (reference sequence). CDR3 coding DNA: TGTGCCAGCAAAGGTAGTAGCGGGGGAACAGATACGCAGTATTTT. The encoded protein is CASKGSSGGTDTQYF.

This clone was detected a few times. This sequence joins TRBV7-3 and TRBJ2-2, with D possibly TRBD2 on 6 matching bases. The CDR3 spans 15 residues. Germline values: CDR1 SGHTA, CDR2 FQGTGA. V gave up 4 bases and J gave up 1 base, with 10 bases separating them. In nucleotides, the CDR3 is TGTGCCAGCAGCTCCGGGGGATTGAACACCGGGGAGCTGTTTTTT. This gives the protein CASSSGGLNTGELFF.

This chain connects TRBV19 to TRBJ2-6; 7 bases agree with TRBD1. V shed 6 bases and J 3 bases; nucleotides not matched to a gene: 5. The CDR3 is 15 residues long. The germline V gene has CDR1 LNHDA and CDR2 SQIVND (reference sequence). CDR3 loop: CASRAGTDGANVLTF. The DNA for the CDR3 is TGTGCCAGTAGGGCCGGGACAGATGGGGCCAACGTCCTGACTTTC.

The chain employs TRBV30 and TRBJ1-4; D gene unclear. V was clipped by 2 bases and J by 7 bases, with 11 bases between them. Germline CDR1 and CDR2: GTSNPN and SVGIG (reference sequence). The CDR3 length is 13 residues. CDR3 in DNA: TGTGCCTGGAGTTACGTGCCGGGTGAAAAACTGTTTTTT. It codes for CAWSYVPGEKLFF.

The chain is built from TRBV24-1 and TRBJ2-2; 12 nucleotides agree with TRBD2. In germline, CDR1 is KGHDR, CDR2 SFDVKD. The V and J ends lost 3 bases and 10 bases, in that order; junction bases with no gene match: 5. This CDR3 comprises 15 residues. The CDR3 loop is CATSDVLAGGPELFF. The CDR3 region has the DNA TGTGCCACCAGTGATGTGCTAGCGGGGGGGCCGGAGCTGTTTTTT.

This rearrangement joins TRBV11-2 to TRBJ2-5, with D uncertain. The CDR3 loop spans 10 amino acids. Trimming removed 5 bases from V and 7 bases from J, with 5 bases in between. Germline V lookup: CDR1 SGHAT, CDR2 FQNNGV. CDR3 sequence (DNA): TGTGCCAGCAGCAGAGGGACCCAGTACTTC. Its translation: CASSRGTQYF.